The clone carrying this T cell receptor (beta chain) appeared many times. The antigen remains unidentified. CDR3 length equals 15 residues. V lost 6 bases and J lost 0, with 12 bases in between. Germline CDR1 reads MGHRA; CDR2 reads YSYEKL. These data come from a study of early T cells in non-severe SARS-CoV-2 infection. Study observations and caveats: Missing private and CD4 specificities, VDJdb matching favored anti-spike CD8 responses.

MiXCR, applied by TCRdb to the 5' RACE reads, yields one record per CDR3 protein. The table records tens of thousands of distinct CDR3 sequences, around 15% of them present only once. V and J are TRBV4-1 and TRBJ2-1; possibly TRBD2 for D (6 bases). The sample was whole blood. This sequence originates from an adult who was a healthcare worker with PCR-confirmed SARS-CoV-2 infection or an uninfected control (not recorded which). CDR3 in amino acids: CASRPSGFSYNEQFF. The CDR3 bases are TGCGCCAGCAGGCCGAGCGGGTTCTCCTACAATGAGCAGTTCTTC.